The sequence of this T cell receptor beta chain was determined in a study of Ad26.COV2.S vaccination and SARS-CoV-2 variants. V lost 4 bases and J lost 7, with 17 bases in between. This CDR3 has 15 amino acids. Germline V lookup: CDR1 SGHRS, CDR2 YFSETQ. This clone showed up just once. Clones were sequenced by immunoSEQ multiplex PCR, and TCRdb holds only the in-frame ones, with some missing. The sample yields around 450,000 clones, roughly nine tenths seen once. The treatment: around 19 received Ad26.COV2.S at low or high dose, single or two shots; roughly five received placebo; per-sample allocation not given. Collection of samples fell on day 63 after the first vaccine or placebo injection.

The source is a person aged 18-65 years who received the Ad26.COV2.S COVID-19 vaccine or a placebo. Specimen: peripheral blood, collected in a trial of Ad26.COV2.S vaccine versus placebo. The chain is built from TRBV5-1 and TRBJ1-4; a weak D match, TRBD1 (6 bases). CDR3 sequence reads: CASSISGDKVEKLFF. The CDR3 nucleotides are TGCGCCAGCAGCATCTCAGGGGACAAGGTTGAAAAACTGTTTTTT. Based on the CDR3 plus reference TRBV5-1 and TRBJ1-4, the full variable domain is KAGVTQTPRYLIKTRGQQVTLSCSPISGHRSVSWYQQTPGQGLQFLFEYFSETQRNKGNFPGRFSGRQFSNSRSEMNVSTLELGDSALYLCASSISGDKVEKLFFGSGTQLSVL.